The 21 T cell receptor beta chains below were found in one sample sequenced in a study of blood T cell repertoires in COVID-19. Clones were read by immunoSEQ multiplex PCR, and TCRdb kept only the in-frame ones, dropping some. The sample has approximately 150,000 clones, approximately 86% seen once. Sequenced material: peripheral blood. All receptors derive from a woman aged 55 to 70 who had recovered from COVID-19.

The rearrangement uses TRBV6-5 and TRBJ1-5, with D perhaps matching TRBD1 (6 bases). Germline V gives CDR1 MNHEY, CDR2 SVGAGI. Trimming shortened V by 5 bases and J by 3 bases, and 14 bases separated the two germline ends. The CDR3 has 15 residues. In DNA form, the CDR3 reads TGTGCCAGCAGTAGCGGTAGGGGGAACAATCAGCCCCAGCATTTT. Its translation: CASSSGRGNNQPQHF.

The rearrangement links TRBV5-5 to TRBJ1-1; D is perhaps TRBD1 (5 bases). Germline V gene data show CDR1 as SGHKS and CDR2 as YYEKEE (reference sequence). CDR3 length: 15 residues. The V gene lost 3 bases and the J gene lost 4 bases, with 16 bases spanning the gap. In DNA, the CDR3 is TGTGCCAGCAGCTCGACCAGCAGGGCTCTCACTGAAGCTTTCTTT. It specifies CASSSTSRALTEAFF.

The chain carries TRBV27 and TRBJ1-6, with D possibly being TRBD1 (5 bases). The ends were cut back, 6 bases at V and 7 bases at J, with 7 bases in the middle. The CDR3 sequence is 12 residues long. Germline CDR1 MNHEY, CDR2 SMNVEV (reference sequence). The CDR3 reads CASRGGNSPLHF. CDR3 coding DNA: TGTGCCAGCAGGGGGGGGAATTCACCCCTCCACTTT.

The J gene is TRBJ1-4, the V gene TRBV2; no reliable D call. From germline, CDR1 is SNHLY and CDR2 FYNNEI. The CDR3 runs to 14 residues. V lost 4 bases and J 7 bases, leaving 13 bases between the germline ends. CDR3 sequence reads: CASSVSAAVEKLFF. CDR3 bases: TGTGCCAGCAGTGTTTCGGCAGCGGTTGAAAAACTGTTTTTT.

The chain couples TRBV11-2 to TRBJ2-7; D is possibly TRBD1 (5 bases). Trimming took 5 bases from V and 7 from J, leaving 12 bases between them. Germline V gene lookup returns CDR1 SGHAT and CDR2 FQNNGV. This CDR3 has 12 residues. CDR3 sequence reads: CASSLTKGEQYF. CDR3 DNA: TGTGCCAGCAGCCTTACAAAGGGGGAGCAGTACTTC.

CDR3 loop: CASTQTGTNQPQHF. Here the CDR3 DNA reads TGTGCCAGCACTCAAACAGGAACTAATCAGCCCCAGCATTTT. The J gene is TRBJ1-5, the V gene TRBV2, with D maybe TRBD1 (5 bases). V dropped 7 bases and J dropped 4 bases, with 14 bases sitting between them. Germline assignment: CDR1 SNHLY and CDR2 FYNNEI. The CDR3 runs to 14 residues.

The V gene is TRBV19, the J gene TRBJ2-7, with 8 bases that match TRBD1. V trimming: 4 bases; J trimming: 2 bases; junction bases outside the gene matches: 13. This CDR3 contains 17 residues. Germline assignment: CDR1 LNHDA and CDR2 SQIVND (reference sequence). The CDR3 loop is CASSTRRTGSYPYEQYF. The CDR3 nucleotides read TGTGCCAGTAGTACCAGACGGACAGGGAGCTACCCCTACGAGCAGTACTTC.

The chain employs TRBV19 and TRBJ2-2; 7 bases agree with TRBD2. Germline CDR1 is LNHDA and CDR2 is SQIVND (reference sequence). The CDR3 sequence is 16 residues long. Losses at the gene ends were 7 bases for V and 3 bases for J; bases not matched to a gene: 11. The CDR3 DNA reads TGTGCCAGTACCAATGGAGGGAGGGACGACACCGGGGAGCTGTTTTTT. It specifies CASTNGGRDDTGELFF. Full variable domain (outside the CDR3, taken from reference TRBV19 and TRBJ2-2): DGGITQSPKYLFRKEGQNVTLSCEQNLNHDAMYWYRQDPGQGLRLIYYSQIVNDFQKGDIAEGYSVSREKKESFPLTVTSAQKNPTAFYLCASTNGGRDDTGELFFGEGSRLTVL.

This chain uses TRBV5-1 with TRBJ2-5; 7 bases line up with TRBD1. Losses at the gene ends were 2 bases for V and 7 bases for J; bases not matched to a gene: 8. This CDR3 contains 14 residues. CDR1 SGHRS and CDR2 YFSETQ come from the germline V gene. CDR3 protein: CASSLQGSGGTQYF. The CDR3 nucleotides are TGCGCCAGCAGCTTACAGGGGAGTGGGGGGACCCAGTACTTC.

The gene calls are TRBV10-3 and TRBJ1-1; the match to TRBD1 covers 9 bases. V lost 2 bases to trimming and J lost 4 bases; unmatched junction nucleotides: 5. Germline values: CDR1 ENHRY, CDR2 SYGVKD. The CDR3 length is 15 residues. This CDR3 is CAISETGGSSTEAFF. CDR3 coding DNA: TGTGCCATCAGTGAGACAGGGGGCTCTAGCACTGAAGCTTTCTTT.

The CDR3 here is CASRQAGGSYNEQFF. CDR3 sequence (DNA): TGCGCCAGCAGACAAGCAGGGGGCTCCTACAATGAGCAGTTCTTC. The rearrangement joins TRBV5-1 to TRBJ2-1; 7 bases are shared with TRBD1. The CDR3 sequence is 15 residues long. Germline values: CDR1 SGHRS, CDR2 YFSETQ. V dropped 5 bases and J dropped 0; count of bases not matched to a gene: 5.

This CDR3 is CASSSTRKAATDTQYF. The CDR3 bases are TGCGCCAGCAGCTCGACTAGAAAAGCCGCCACAGATACGCAGTATTTT. V gene TRBV5-1 combines with J gene TRBJ2-3; perhaps TRBD2 as D (6 bases). The length of the CDR3 is 16 residues. With 3 bases removed from V and 2 bases from J, the gap between germline ends came to 16 bases. CDR1 and CDR2 (germline): SGHRS, YFSETQ.

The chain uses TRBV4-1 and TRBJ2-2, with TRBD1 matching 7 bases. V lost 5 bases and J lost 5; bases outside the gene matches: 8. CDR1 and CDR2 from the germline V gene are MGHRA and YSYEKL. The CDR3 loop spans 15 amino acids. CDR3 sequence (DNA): TGCGCCAGCAGCACCCGACAGGGAGAGACCGGGGAGCTGTTTTTT. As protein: CASSTRQGETGELFF.

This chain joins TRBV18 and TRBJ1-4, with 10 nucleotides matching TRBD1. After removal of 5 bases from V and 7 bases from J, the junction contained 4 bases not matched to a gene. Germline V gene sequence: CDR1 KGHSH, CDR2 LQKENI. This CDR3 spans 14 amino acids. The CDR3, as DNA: TGTGCCAGCTCAATGCGGGACAGGGGTGAAAAACTGTTTTTT. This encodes CASSMRDRGEKLFF.

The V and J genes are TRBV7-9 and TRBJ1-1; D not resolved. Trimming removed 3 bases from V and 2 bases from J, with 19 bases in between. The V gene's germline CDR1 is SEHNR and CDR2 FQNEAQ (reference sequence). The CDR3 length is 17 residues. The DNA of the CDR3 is TGTGCCAGCAGCTTCGACGGGTACACGGCCTACAACACTGAAGCTTTCTTT. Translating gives CASSFDGYTAYNTEAFF.

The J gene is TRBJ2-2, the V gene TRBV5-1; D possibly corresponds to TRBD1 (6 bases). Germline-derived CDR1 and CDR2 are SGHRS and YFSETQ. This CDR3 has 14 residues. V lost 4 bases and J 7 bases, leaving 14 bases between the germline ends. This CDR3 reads CASSRDTEGGELFF. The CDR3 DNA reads TGCGCCAGCAGCCGGGACACCGAGGGCGGGGAGCTGTTTTTT.

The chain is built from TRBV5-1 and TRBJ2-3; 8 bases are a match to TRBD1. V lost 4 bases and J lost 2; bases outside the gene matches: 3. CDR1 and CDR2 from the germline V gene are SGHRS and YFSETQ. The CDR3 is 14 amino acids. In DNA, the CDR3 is TGCGCCAGCAGCACGACAGGGGCCACAGATACGCAGTATTTT. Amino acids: CASSTTGATDTQYF.

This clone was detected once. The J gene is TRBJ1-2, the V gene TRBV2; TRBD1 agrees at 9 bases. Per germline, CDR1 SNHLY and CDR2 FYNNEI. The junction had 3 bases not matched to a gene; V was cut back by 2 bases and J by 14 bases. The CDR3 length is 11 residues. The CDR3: CASSERQGGTF. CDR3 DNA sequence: TGTGCCAGCAGTGAACGACAGGGGGGGACCTTC.

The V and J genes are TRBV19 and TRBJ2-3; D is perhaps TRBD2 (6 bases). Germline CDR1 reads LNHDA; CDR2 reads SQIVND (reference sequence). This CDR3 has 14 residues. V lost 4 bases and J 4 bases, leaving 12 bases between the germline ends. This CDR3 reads CASSTGGVADTQYF. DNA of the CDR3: TGTGCCAGTAGTACGGGCGGGGTGGCAGATACGCAGTATTTT.

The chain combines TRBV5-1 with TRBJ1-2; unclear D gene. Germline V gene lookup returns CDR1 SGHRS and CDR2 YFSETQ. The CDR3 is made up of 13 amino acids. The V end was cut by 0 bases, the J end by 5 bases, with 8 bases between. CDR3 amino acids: CASSLDSVYGYTF. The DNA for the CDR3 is TGCGCCAGCAGCTTGGATTCAGTTTATGGCTACACCTTC. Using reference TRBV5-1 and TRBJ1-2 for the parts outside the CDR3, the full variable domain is KAGVTQTPRYLIKTRGQQVTLSCSPISGHRSVSWYQQTPGQGLQFLFEYFSETQRNKGNFPGRFSGRQFSNSRSEMNVSTLELGDSALYLCASSLDSVYGYTFGSGTRLTVV.

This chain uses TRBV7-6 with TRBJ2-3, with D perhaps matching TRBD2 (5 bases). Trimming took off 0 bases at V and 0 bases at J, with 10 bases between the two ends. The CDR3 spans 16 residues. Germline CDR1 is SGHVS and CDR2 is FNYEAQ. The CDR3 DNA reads TGTGCCAGCAGCTTAGCTGGACTTCCTAGCACAGATACGCAGTATTTT. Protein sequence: CASSLAGLPSTDTQYF.